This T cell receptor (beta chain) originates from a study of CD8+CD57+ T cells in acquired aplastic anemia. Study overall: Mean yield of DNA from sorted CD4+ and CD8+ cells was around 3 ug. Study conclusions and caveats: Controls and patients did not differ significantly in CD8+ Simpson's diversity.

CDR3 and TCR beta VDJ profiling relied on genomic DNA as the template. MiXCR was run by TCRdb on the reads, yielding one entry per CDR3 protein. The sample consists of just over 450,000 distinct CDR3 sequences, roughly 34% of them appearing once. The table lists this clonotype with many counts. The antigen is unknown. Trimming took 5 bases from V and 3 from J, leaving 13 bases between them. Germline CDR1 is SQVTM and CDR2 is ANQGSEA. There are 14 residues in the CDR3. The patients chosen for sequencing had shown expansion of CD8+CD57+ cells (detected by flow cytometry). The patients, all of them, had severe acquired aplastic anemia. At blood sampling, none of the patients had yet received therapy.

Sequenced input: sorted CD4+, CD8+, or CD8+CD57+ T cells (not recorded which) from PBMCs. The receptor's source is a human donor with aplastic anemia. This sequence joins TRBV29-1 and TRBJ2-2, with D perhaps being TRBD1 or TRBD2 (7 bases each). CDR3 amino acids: CSVNRGGDTGELFF. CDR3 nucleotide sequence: TGCAGCGTTAACAGGGGAGGGGACACCGGGGAGCTGTTTTTT.